The clone carrying this T cell receptor beta chain was found many times. Antigen specificity is unknown. The data derive from a study of regulatory T cells in long-lasting Graves disease. General study results and limits: TCR diversity was lower in persistent Graves' patients (versus newly diagnosed ones). Sample size was small, which may have lowered accuracy.

In building TCR beta libraries, iRepertoire HTBI primers were used together with Arm-PCR of CDR3 regions. TCRdb analysed the multiplex PCR reads with MiXCR anew, one entry per CDR3 protein. The sample yields about 220,000 distinct CDR3 sequences, around 16% seen once. Losses at the gene ends were 0 bases for V and 5 bases for J; bases not matched to a gene: 4. CDR1 is MNHEY, CDR2 SMNVEV, per germline (reference sequence). CDR3 size: 16 residues. Time point denoted: newly diagnosed GD, antithyroid drugs for less than 3 months. With RNA extracted from PBMCs as input, the TCR library was made. V usage is TRBV27 and J usage is TRBJ2-3; 11 bases align to TRBD2. This TCR derives from a female donor with Graves disease. Sequences were derived from peripheral blood mononuclear cells (PBMCs), sampled at new diagnosis, from a patient treated with antithyroid drugs. CDR3 nucleotides: TGTGCCAGCAGTTTATCCCGACTAGCGGGGATAGATACGCAGTATTTT. Translation: CASSLSRLAGIDTQYF.